This T cell receptor beta chain was sequenced during a study of beta chain features in type 1 diabetes. The study's findings and limits: People with Type 1 diabetes carried modestly yet significantly shorter TCRB CDR3s in all four CD4+ subsets. VDJ junctions from patients with type 1 diabetes contained fewer insertions and more deletions.

This CDR3 contains 15 residues. The germline V gene has CDR1 KGHSH and CDR2 LQKENI. V was clipped by 4 bases and J by 0 bases; unmatched bases: 4. The isolated RNA, all of it, was reverse transcribed, so expressed TCRB transcripts were what got sequenced. TCRdb's copy holds only in-frame clones and misses some; the assay was immunoSEQ multiplex PCR. The table includes about 220,000 clones, roughly a tenth detected once. This clone has a handful of counts. Its target is unknown. Cell sorting via CD45RO/CCR7/CD25/CD127/CD95/CD27 was performed to obtain CD4+ naive, central memory, regulatory and stem cell-like memory cells.

The V gene is TRBV18, the J gene TRBJ2-3; TRBD1 aligns across 7 bases. The sample taken for sequencing was central memory CD4+ T cells from blood. The sequence was obtained from a man aged 18 to 29 in good health. CDR3 loop: CASSLQGPSTDTQYF. CDR3 DNA sequence: TGTGCCAGCTCACTACAGGGGCCGAGCACAGATACGCAGTATTTT.